The source of this T cell receptor beta chain is a study of blood T cell repertoires in COVID-19. Study overall: Spain, Italy and the United States supplied samples that represented acute and convalescent COVID-19. The analysed material was cDNA or gDNA that came from T cells, B-cell-depleted T cells, or PBMCs.

Per the original data handling: Amplification from reference gene primers served as the basis for estimated nucleated cell counts. The assay was immunoSEQ multiplex PCR, and TCRdb's table has in-frame clones only and misses some. V and J calls and clone size follow that table, whereas D and trimming were derived from the DNA. The table has about 120,000 clones, more than 70% seen once. The clonotype originates from a man aged 80 or over with active or convalescent COVID-19. Sequencing used peripheral blood.

The CDR3 is CASSLSRGNEQYF. As DNA, the CDR3 is TGTGCCAGCAGTTTATCTCGGGGTAACGAGCAGTACTTC. V is TRBV28 and J is TRBJ2-7; TRBD2 is a possible D gene (5 bases). This CDR3 spans 13 amino acids. The germline V gene encodes CDR1 MDHEN and CDR2 SYDVKM. V shed 1 base and J shed 5 bases, with 9 bases lying between them.